A single sample is the source of the 20 T cell receptor beta chains below, sequenced in a study of CD8+CD57+ T cells in acquired aplastic anemia. Investigators profiled TCR beta VDJ and CDR3 from genomic DNA template. TCRdb analysed the reads with MiXCR anew, one entry per CDR3 protein. The table includes about 160,000 distinct CDR3 sequences, around 48% detected once. Patients included in sequencing had previously demonstrated CD8+CD57+ cell expansion by flow cytometry. The sample consisted of sorted CD4+, CD8+, or CD8+CD57+ T cells (not recorded which) from PBMCs. The receptors shown here come from a human donor with aplastic anemia.

This sequence joins TRBV2 and TRBJ2-7; D is uncertain. V dropped 2 bases and J dropped 4 bases, with 3 bases sitting between them. CDR1 and CDR2 from the germline V gene are SNHLY and FYNNEI. The CDR3 consists of 11 residues. The CDR3, as DNA: TGTGCCAGCAGTGAAAAGTACGAGCAGTACTTC. This gives the protein CASSEKYEQYF. Drawing the rest from reference TRBV2 and TRBJ2-7, the complete variable domain is EPEVTQTPSHQVTQMGQEVILRCVPISNHLYFYWYRQILGQKVEFLVSFYNNEISEKSEIFDDQFSVERPDGSNFTLKIRSTKLEDSAMYFCASSEKYEQYFGPGTRLTVT.

This clonotype was counted at least ten times. J is TRBJ1-2 and V is TRBV29-1, with 10 nucleotides matching TRBD1. The CDR3 is 13 amino acids. Germline values: CDR1 SQVTM, CDR2 ANQGSEA. J was trimmed by 5 bases and V by 6 bases; bases with no gene match: 6. The CDR3 nucleotides are TGCAGCGTGTACCGGGACAGGGGATATGGCTACACCTTC. It is translated as CSVYRDRGYGYTF.

This rearrangement joins TRBV7-8 to TRBJ2-7; D is unclear. This CDR3 spans 11 amino acids. The germline V gene encodes CDR1 SGHVS and CDR2 FQNEAQ. Trimming pared 2 bases from V and 6 bases from J, leaving 5 bases between. For the CDR3, the DNA is TGTGCCAGCAGCTTAACCGGCGAGCAGTACTTC. It specifies CASSLTGEQYF.

The rearrangement uses TRBV11-2 and TRBJ2-1; possible D gene TRBD2, 6 bases. Trimming cost V 5 bases and J 9 bases, with 14 bases left between them. There are 13 residues in the CDR3. From germline, CDR1 is SGHAT and CDR2 FQNNGV. The CDR3, as DNA: TGTGCCAGCAGCCCCCTTGGAGGGGCTGAGCAGTTCTTC. Residues: CASSPLGGAEQFF. The entire variable domain, with the rest obtained from reference TRBV11-2 and TRBJ2-1, is as follows: EAGVAQSPRYKIIEKRQSVAFWCNPISGHATLYWYQQILGQGPKLLIQFQNNGVVDDSQLPKDRFSAERLKGVDSTLKIQPAKLEDSAVYLCASSPLGGAEQFFGPGTRLTVL.

In its sample, this clonotype was seen a few times. Given a much more abundant clone one base away, this may be a read error. The chain joins TRBV5-1 to TRBJ2-7; D may be TRBD1 (6 bases). This CDR3 is 14 amino acids long. CDR1 and CDR2 (germline): SGHRS, YFSETQ. This CDR3 reads CACSLNPRTEQQYF. CDR3 nucleotides: TGCGCCTGCAGCTTAAACCCAAGGACAGAGCAGCAGTACTTC.

Comment on this clonotype: A read error is possible here, since a much larger clone lies one base away. J is TRBJ1-1 and V is TRBV3-1; no firm D call. CDR3 size: 14 residues. CDR1 is LGHDT and CDR2 is YNNKEL in the germline V gene (reference sequence). The CDR3 nucleotides read TGTGCCAGCAGCCCATTGACGGAGAACACTGAAGCTCTCTTT. This codes for CASSPLTENTEALF.

Notes on this clonotype: In this CDR3 the conserved last residue, phenylalanine or tryptophan, is missing, so a read error is likely. The CDR3 reads CSARQGATNEQYL. The CDR3, as DNA: TGCAGTGCCAGACAGGGCGCCACTAACGAGCAGTACCTC. The rearrangement uses TRBV20-1 and TRBJ2-7, with 7 bases matching TRBD1. The length of the CDR3 is 13 residues. V was clipped by 6 bases and J by 5 bases; unmatched bases: 10. CDR1 and CDR2 (germline): DFQATT, SNEGSKA (reference sequence).

This chain uses TRBV10-1 with TRBJ2-5, with D possibly matching TRBD2 (5 bases). V was trimmed by 2 bases and J by 3 bases, leaving 7 bases between them. Germline CDR1 and CDR2: WNHNN and SYGVQD (reference sequence). The CDR3 is made up of 13 amino acids. CDR3 nucleotides: TGCGCCAGCAGTGAGCTCGGGAAAGAGACCCAGTACTTC. Amino acid sequence: CASSELGKETQYF.

The CDR3 nucleotides are TGTGCCAGCAGCCCGGACAGGGCTCACTACGAGCAGTACTTC. This gives the protein CASSPDRAHYEQYF. The chain joins TRBV7-9 to TRBJ2-7; 8 bases align to TRBD1. This CDR3 region has 14 residues. Germline V gene sequence: CDR1 SEHNR, CDR2 FQNEAQ (reference sequence). The junction had 6 bases not matched to a gene; V was cut back by 5 bases and J by 3 bases.

This clonotype has at least ten counts. The chain links TRBV19 to TRBJ2-7; TRBD2 matches at 8 bases. The trim removed 4 bases at V and 2 bases at J, leaving 4 bases unmatched. The length of the CDR3 is 14 residues. CDR1 is LNHDA and CDR2 is SQIVND in the germline V gene (reference sequence). The CDR3 nucleotides are TGTGCCAGTAGTAAAGCGGGACTAGCCTACGAGCAGTACTTC. Protein product: CASSKAGLAYEQYF.

The chain links TRBV9 to TRBJ2-5, with 10 positions matching TRBD2. The CDR3 runs 16 residues. Germline V gives CDR1 SGDLS, CDR2 YYNGEE. V lost 0 bases, J lost 2 bases, and 4 bases stayed unmatched. CDR3 region: CASSVGLAGVQETQYF. The CDR3 nucleotides read TGTGCCAGCAGCGTAGGGCTAGCGGGGGTACAAGAGACCCAGTACTTC.

This clonotype was seen ten or more times. The J gene is TRBJ2-5, the V gene TRBV5-1, with TRBD2 matching over 7 bases. The CDR3 runs to 15 residues. Germline V gives CDR1 SGHRS, CDR2 YFSETQ. V lost 4 bases to trimming and J lost 5 bases; unmatched junction nucleotides: 11. This chain's CDR3 is CASSGTGLPAETQYF. DNA of the CDR3: TGCGCCAGCAGCGGAACGGGACTACCCGCGGAGACCCAGTACTTC.

Regarding this clonotype: Being one base from a much bigger clone, this may be a read error. The rearrangement links TRBV5-4 to TRBJ1-6; TRBD1 might be the D (5 bases). V lost 4 bases to trimming and J lost 5 bases, with 13 bases between them. The CDR3 loop spans 15 amino acids. Looked up from germline, CDR1 is SGHNT and CDR2 is YYREEE (reference sequence). The CDR3 bases are TGTGCCAGCAGCCCGGGGACGGGGGATAATTCACCCCTCCACTTT. As protein: CASSPGTGDNSPLHF.

The chain recombines TRBV27 with TRBJ1-5; D not certain. V lost 2 bases and J 2 bases, leaving 7 bases between the germline ends. The CDR3 runs to 14 residues. CDR1 and CDR2 (germline): MNHEY, SMNVEV (reference sequence). The CDR3 nucleotides are TGTGCCAGCAGTTTAGACGGGCGCAATCAGCCCCAGCATTTT. This encodes CASSLDGRNQPQHF.

A few counts support this clonotype. This sequence joins TRBV2 and TRBJ2-2, with D uncertain. The V end lost 1 base, the J end lost 5 bases, and 5 bases lay between the germline ends. The CDR3 totals 13 residues. The germline gives CDR1 SNHLY, CDR2 FYNNEI. The CDR3 protein is CASSEEETGELFF. The CDR3 DNA follows: TGTGCCAGCAGTGAAGAGGAGACCGGGGAGCTGTTTTTT.

The chain is built from TRBV5-6 and TRBJ2-1; 11 bases are shared with TRBD2. Germline CDR1 reads SGHDT; CDR2 reads YYEEEE. Losses at the gene ends were 1 base for V and 7 bases for J; bases not matched to a gene: 4. The length of the CDR3 is 15 residues. The chain's CDR3 is CASSLYTSGRNEQFF. CDR3 nucleotides: TGTGCCAGCAGCTTGTATACTAGCGGGAGAAATGAGCAGTTCTTC.

The chain uses TRBV5-1 and TRBJ2-3; D not certain. V lost 1 base, J lost 2 bases, and 8 bases lay in between. CDR3 length equals 14 residues. CDR1 is SGHRS, CDR2 YFSETQ, per germline. CDR3 sequence reads: CASSLQSDTDTQYF. In nucleotides, the CDR3 is TGCGCCAGCAGCTTGCAGTCAGACACAGATACGCAGTATTTT.

This clonotype has at least ten counts. The chain employs TRBV7-3 and TRBJ2-1; 11 bases map to TRBD2. V gave up 1 base and J gave up 6 bases; unmatched junction bases: 2. Germline-derived CDR1 and CDR2 are SGHTA and FQGTGA. The CDR3 is 15 residues long. The chain's CDR3 is CASSLIAGGPNEQFF. Here the CDR3 DNA reads TGTGCCAGCAGCTTAATAGCGGGAGGGCCCAATGAGCAGTTCTTC. The complete variable domain, with remaining parts taken from reference TRBV7-3 and TRBJ2-1, reads GAGVSQTPSNKVTEKGKYVELRCDPISGHTALYWYRQSLGQGPEFLIYFQGTGAADDSGLPNDRFFAVRPEGSVSTLKIQRTERGDSAVYLCASSLIAGGPNEQFFGPGTRLTVL.

The rearrangement joins TRBV6-1 to TRBJ1-1; D is perhaps TRBD1 (5 bases). Trimming shortened V by 4 bases and J by 7 bases, and 10 bases separated the two germline ends. This CDR3 is 12 amino acids long. The germline gives CDR1 MNHNS, CDR2 SASEGT. The CDR3 here is CASSAQGREAFF. The CDR3 bases are TGTGCCAGCAGTGCCCAGGGACGTGAAGCTTTCTTT.

The genes are TRBV20-1 and TRBJ2-5; TRBD2 agrees at 9 bases. The ends lost 1 base at V and 4 bases at J; junction bases unmatched: 10. The CDR3 covers 16 residues. CDR1 and CDR2 from the germline V gene are DFQATT and SNEGSKA (reference sequence). CDR3 loop: CSARASGGIRAETQYF. In DNA, the CDR3 is TGCAGTGCTAGAGCGAGCGGGGGGATCCGTGCAGAGACCCAGTACTTC.